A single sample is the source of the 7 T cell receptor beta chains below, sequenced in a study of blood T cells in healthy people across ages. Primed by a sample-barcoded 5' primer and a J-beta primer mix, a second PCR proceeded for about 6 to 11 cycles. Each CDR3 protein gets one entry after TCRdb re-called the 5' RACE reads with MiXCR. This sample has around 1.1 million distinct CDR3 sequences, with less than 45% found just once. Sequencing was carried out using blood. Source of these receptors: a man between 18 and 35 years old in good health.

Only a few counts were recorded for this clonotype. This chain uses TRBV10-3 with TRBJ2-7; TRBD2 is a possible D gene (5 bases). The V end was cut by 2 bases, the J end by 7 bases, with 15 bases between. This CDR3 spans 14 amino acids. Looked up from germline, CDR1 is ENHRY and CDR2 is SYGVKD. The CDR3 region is CAISEGSKGREQYF. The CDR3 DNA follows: TGTGCCATCAGTGAGGGGTCAAAAGGGAGAGAGCAGTACTTC.

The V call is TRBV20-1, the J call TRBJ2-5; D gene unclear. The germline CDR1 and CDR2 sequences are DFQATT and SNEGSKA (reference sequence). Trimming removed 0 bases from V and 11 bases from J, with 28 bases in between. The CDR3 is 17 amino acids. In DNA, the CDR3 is TGCAGTGCTAGAGATCAAAAGGTCCGAAGCTCCTACAATGAGCAGTACTTC. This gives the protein CSARDQKVRSSYNEQYF.

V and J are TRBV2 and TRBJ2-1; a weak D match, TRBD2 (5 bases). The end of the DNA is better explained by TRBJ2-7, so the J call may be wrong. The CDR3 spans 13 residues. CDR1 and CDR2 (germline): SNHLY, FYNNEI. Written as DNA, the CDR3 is TGTGCCAGTCCGGGAAAGTCCGACAATGAGCAGTACTTC. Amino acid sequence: CASPGKSDNEQYF.

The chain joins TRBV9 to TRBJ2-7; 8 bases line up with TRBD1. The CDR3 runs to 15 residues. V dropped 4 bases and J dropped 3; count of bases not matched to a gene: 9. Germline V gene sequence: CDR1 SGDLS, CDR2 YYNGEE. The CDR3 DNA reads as TGTGCCAGCAGCCTTAGACAGGGGTTGGGCTACGAGCAGTACTTC. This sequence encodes CASSLRQGLGYEQYF.

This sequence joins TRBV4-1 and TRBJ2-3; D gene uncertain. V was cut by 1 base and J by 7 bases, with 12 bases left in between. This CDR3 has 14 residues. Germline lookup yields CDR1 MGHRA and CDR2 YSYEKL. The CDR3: CASSQGRASYTQYF. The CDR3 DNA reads TGCGCCAGCAGCCAAGGACGGGCCTCCTATACGCAGTATTTT.

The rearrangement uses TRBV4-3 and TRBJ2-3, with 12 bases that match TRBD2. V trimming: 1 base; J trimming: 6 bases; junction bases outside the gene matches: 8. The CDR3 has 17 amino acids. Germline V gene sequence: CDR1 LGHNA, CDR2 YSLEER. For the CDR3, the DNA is TGCGCCAGCAGCCAAGGGGTCCTAGCGGGGGGGAGGGATACGCAGTATTTT. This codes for CASSQGVLAGGRDTQYF.

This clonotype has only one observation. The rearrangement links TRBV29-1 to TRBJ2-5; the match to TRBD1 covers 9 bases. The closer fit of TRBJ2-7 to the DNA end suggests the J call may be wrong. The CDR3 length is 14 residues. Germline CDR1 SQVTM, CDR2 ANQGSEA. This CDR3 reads CSVGSGTGFREQYF. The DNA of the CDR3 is TGCAGCGTTGGTTCCGGGACAGGGTTTCGCGAGCAGTACTTC.